The 24 T cell receptor beta chains given below trace back to one sample, sequenced in a study of blood T cell repertoires in COVID-19. The assay was immunoSEQ multiplex PCR, and TCRdb's table has in-frame clones only and misses some. The sample has some 230,000 clones, about 80% seen once. The sequenced material came from peripheral blood. Receptor source: a woman aged 45 to 65 with acute or convalescent COVID-19.

CDR3 sequence: CASSSSGTVLTGELFF. CDR3 in DNA: TGTGCCAGCAGCTCATCTGGGACAGTTTTGACCGGGGAGCTGTTTTTT. The chain has TRBV7-2 and TRBJ2-2; 7 bases align to TRBD1. V trimming: 4 bases; J trimming: 5 bases; junction bases outside the gene matches: 10. The germline V gene encodes CDR1 SGHTA and CDR2 FQGNSA. CDR3 length: 16 residues.

This clone was seen once. In DNA, the CDR3 is TGTGCCTGGAGTCACGTGGCCCCAGATACGCAGTATTTT. Protein sequence: CAWSHVAPDTQYF. The chain couples TRBV30 to TRBJ2-3, with D hard to call. Germline CDR1 reads GTSNPN; CDR2 reads SVGIG (reference sequence). The V end lost 2 bases, the J end lost 4 bases, and 10 bases lay between the germline ends. The CDR3 covers 13 residues.

The chain recombines TRBV15 with TRBJ2-1, with TRBD2 matching over 12 bases. Germline-derived CDR1 and CDR2 are LNHNV and YYDKDF (reference sequence). The CDR3 has 17 amino acids. V lost 5 bases, J lost 7 bases, and 12 bases stayed unmatched. CDR3 DNA: TGTGCCACCAGCGTCGGAAGGACTAGCGGGGTAATTAATGAGCAGTTCTTC. Residues: CATSVGRTSGVINEQFF.

This clone has just a few counts. V gene TRBV11-2 combines with J gene TRBJ2-5, with TRBD2 matching over 13 bases. The germline gives CDR1 SGHAT, CDR2 FQNNGV. Unmatched junction bases numbered 2, after V lost 1 base and J lost 3 bases. The CDR3 runs to 16 residues. The CDR3 bases are TGTGCCAGCAGCTTAGTGACTAGCGGGGGGAAAGAGACCCAGTACTTC. Amino acid sequence: CASSLVTSGGKETQYF.

The chain has TRBV19 and TRBJ2-3, with 8 bases aligning to TRBD1. Germline CDR1 is LNHDA and CDR2 is SQIVND (reference sequence). This CDR3 spans 16 amino acids. With V trimmed by 1 base and J by 0 bases, 3 bases remained unmatched. CDR3 DNA sequence: TGTGCCAGTAGTATAGGGACAGGGTCTAGCACAGATACGCAGTATTTT. Protein sequence: CASSIGTGSSTDTQYF.

V and J are TRBV6-5 and TRBJ2-5; 7 positions match TRBD2. The J segment lost 4 bases and the V segment lost 4 bases, leaving 9 bases of the junction unmatched. Germline V lookup: CDR1 MNHEY, CDR2 SVGAGI. This CDR3 region has 15 residues. CDR3 residues: CASSFGSGGGETQYF. Here the CDR3 DNA reads TGTGCCAGCAGTTTCGGTAGCGGCGGGGGAGAGACCCAGTACTTC.

Written as DNA, the CDR3 is TGTGCCACCAGTGATTTGGTAACAGATACGCAGTATTTT. Translating it yields CATSDLVTDTQYF. The genes are TRBV24-1 and TRBJ2-3; D is unresolved. Germline loops: CDR1 KGHDR, CDR2 SFDVKD. Trimming took off 0 bases at V and 3 bases at J, with 3 bases between the two ends. This CDR3 spans 13 amino acids.

The CDR3 loop reads CASSRTGGSPLHF. In DNA, the CDR3 is TGTGCCAGCAGCCGCACAGGGGGGTCACCCCTCCACTTT. The genes are TRBV3-1 (or the pseudogene TRBV3-2) and TRBJ1-6, with 8 bases lining up with TRBD1. The germline gives CDR1 LGHDT, CDR2 YNNKEL (reference sequence). The CDR3 length is 13 residues. With 4 bases clipped from V and 10 bases from J, the junction kept 3 bases outside the gene matches.

The chain is built from TRBV5-4 and TRBJ2-5; 14 bases agree with TRBD2. V shed 4 bases, J shed 5 bases, and the junction held 7 bases outside the gene matches. The V gene's germline CDR1 is SGHNT and CDR2 YYREEE (reference sequence). The CDR3 extends over 16 amino acids. The CDR3 bases are TGTGCCAGCAGCACCAGGACTAGCGGGGGGTGGGAGACCCAGTACTTC. Translation gives CASSTRTSGGWETQYF.

The J gene is TRBJ2-1, the V gene TRBV24-1; no definite D call. V was cut by 4 bases and J by 0 bases, with 18 bases left in between. The CDR3 totals 18 residues. Germline CDR1 is KGHDR and CDR2 is SFDVKD. The CDR3 spells CATSDPAGEASSYNEQFF. The CDR3 DNA follows: TGTGCCACCAGTGACCCCGCCGGAGAGGCCAGCTCCTACAATGAGCAGTTCTTC.

The rearrangement uses TRBV6-4 and TRBJ2-1; weak D call: TRBD2 (7 bases). The V gene lost 0 bases and the J gene lost 4 bases, with 13 bases spanning the gap. Germline V gives CDR1 MRHNA, CDR2 SNTAGT. The CDR3 runs 16 residues. The CDR3 reads CASSDSRGRGYNEQFF. As DNA, the CDR3 is TGTGCCAGCAGTGACTCGCGGGGGCGCGGGTACAATGAGCAGTTCTTC.

V usage is TRBV10-3 and J usage is TRBJ1-4, with a possible D match to TRBD1 (6 bases). V lost 2 bases to trimming and J lost 9 bases, with 10 bases between them. Germline lookup yields CDR1 ENHRY and CDR2 SYGVKD. This CDR3 has 13 residues. The CDR3 sequence is CAISEGQRKKLFF. The CDR3 nucleotides read TGTGCCATCAGTGAGGGACAGAGGAAAAAACTGTTTTTT.

J is TRBJ2-2 and V is TRBV18; D unresolved. The CDR3 length is 16 residues. V was cut by 3 bases and J by 0 bases, with 11 bases left in between. The germline V gene encodes CDR1 KGHSH and CDR2 LQKENI. The DNA of the CDR3 is TGTGCCAGCTCACCGTTTGAACCTACGAACACCGGGGAGCTGTTTTTT. This gives the protein CASSPFEPTNTGELFF.

The chain joins TRBV7-2 to TRBJ1-1; D remains ambiguous. V lost 1 base and J 2 bases, leaving 8 bases between the germline ends. The germline V gene has CDR1 SGHTA and CDR2 FQGNSA. The CDR3 contains 14 residues. In nucleotides, the CDR3 is TGTGCCAGCAGCTTAGTGCAGGCCAACACTGAAGCTTTCTTT. This translates into CASSLVQANTEAFF.

The chain is built from TRBV18 and TRBJ1-1, with D perhaps matching TRBD1 (5 bases). The CDR3 has 15 residues. The germline V gene has CDR1 KGHSH and CDR2 LQKENI. Trimming took 2 bases from V and 3 from J, leaving 13 bases between them. In DNA form, the CDR3 reads TGTGCCAGCTCACCAAAGGTCGGAGGGGACACTGAAGCTTTCTTT. It specifies CASSPKVGGDTEAFF. Full variable domain (rest looked up from reference TRBV18 and TRBJ1-1): NAGVMQNPRHLVRRRGQEARLRCSPMKGHSHVYWYRQLPEEGLKFMVYLQKENIIDESGMPKERFSAEFPKEGPSILRIQQVVRGDSAAYFCASSPKVGGDTEAFFGQGTRLTVV.

V is TRBV19 and J is TRBJ1-1; unclear D gene. V was cut by 2 bases and J by 1 base, with 8 bases left in between. This CDR3 contains 14 residues. Looked up from germline, CDR1 is LNHDA and CDR2 is SQIVND (reference sequence). CDR3 DNA sequence: TGTGCCAGTAGTATACAGGCCGGGAACACTGAAGCTTTCTTT. Translating it yields CASSIQAGNTEAFF.

This chain joins TRBV9 and TRBJ1-1; 7 nucleotides align to TRBD1. J lost 3 bases, V lost 3 bases, and 17 bases had no gene match. The CDR3 length is 18 residues. The germline gives CDR1 SGDLS, CDR2 YYNGEE. CDR3 residues: CASSAQVGRGLTDTEAFF. CDR3 DNA: TGTGCCAGCAGCGCACAGGTGGGTAGGGGGCTCACAGACACTGAAGCTTTCTTT.

This chain uses TRBV6-6 with TRBJ1-1; 7 bases map to TRBD1. V lost 5 bases and J lost 6; bases outside the gene matches: 6. Germline CDR1 and CDR2: MNHNY and SVGAGI (reference sequence). The CDR3 is 13 residues long. This chain's CDR3 is CASSTDREAEAFF. The CDR3 nucleotides are TGTGCCAGCAGTACCGACAGGGAGGCTGAAGCTTTCTTT.

J is TRBJ2-7 and V is TRBV9; 7 positions agree with TRBD2. This CDR3 spans 13 amino acids. J gave up 3 bases and V 3 bases, and 3 bases lay outside the gene matches. Germline values: CDR1 SGDLS, CDR2 YYNGEE. CDR3: CASSGGDYYEQYF. CDR3 DNA: TGTGCCAGCAGCGGGGGGGACTACTACGAGCAGTACTTC.

J is TRBJ2-1 and V is TRBV6-1; 9 bases are shared with TRBD2. V lost 4 bases and J lost 4; bases outside the gene matches: 11. Per germline, CDR1 MNHNS and CDR2 SASEGT. The CDR3 runs to 17 residues. This chain's CDR3 is CASSGGTLAGPYNEQFF. CDR3 bases: TGTGCCAGCAGTGGGGGGACTCTAGCGGGACCATACAATGAGCAGTTCTTC.

The chain joins TRBV19 to TRBJ1-2; D is possibly TRBD1 (6 bases). There are 13 residues in the CDR3. V lost 9 bases and J lost 3, with 14 bases in between. CDR1 LNHDA and CDR2 SQIVND come from the germline V gene (reference sequence). As DNA, the CDR3 is TGTGCCAGCAACGACAGGAAGGACTATGGCTACACCTTC. This translates into CASNDRKDYGYTF.

The chain combines TRBV27 with TRBJ2-2, with D possibly matching TRBD2 (5 bases). CDR1 MNHEY and CDR2 SMNVEV come from the germline V gene (reference sequence). This CDR3 spans 13 amino acids. V lost 3 bases and J 3 bases, leaving 5 bases between the germline ends. The CDR3 is CASSFGDTGELFF. For the CDR3, the DNA is TGTGCCAGCAGTTTCGGGGACACCGGGGAGCTGTTTTTT.

This chain joins TRBV12-3 or TRBV12-4 and TRBJ2-7, with TRBD1 as a possible D gene (6 bases). V was cut by 6 bases and J by 1 base, with 10 bases left in between. This CDR3 region has 13 residues. CDR3 sequence reads: CASSHTGSYEQYF. The CDR3 nucleotides are TGTGCCAGCAGCCATACAGGGTCCTACGAGCAGTACTTC.

J is TRBJ2-1 and V is TRBV9; 8 positions agree with TRBD1. Germline CDR1 and CDR2: SGDLS and YYNGEE. The J segment lost 9 bases and the V segment lost 4 bases, leaving 9 bases of the junction unmatched. The CDR3 length is 14 residues. The CDR3: CASSPRGTGGEQFF. CDR3 sequence (DNA): TGTGCCAGCAGCCCCCGTGGGACAGGCGGTGAGCAGTTCTTC.